Below are 15 T cell receptor beta chains sequenced from a single sample in a study of T cell repertoires in ileal Crohn's disease. TCRdb's table, derived via immunoSEQ multiplex PCR, lists solely in-frame clones and lacks some. The table has roughly 7,200 clones, approximately 83% seen once. Input material: ileal tissue. The receptor set was obtained from an adult with Crohn's disease.

This sequence joins TRBV6-5 and TRBJ2-7, with a weak D call TRBD1 (6 bases). CDR1 is MNHEY, CDR2 SVGAGI, per germline. This CDR3 is 15 amino acids long. The V gene lost 5 bases and the J gene lost 2 bases, with 16 bases spanning the gap. The CDR3 here is CASSPEYRAAYEQYF. As DNA, the CDR3 is TGTGCCAGCAGTCCCGAATACAGGGCGGCCTACGAGCAGTACTTC.

The chain combines TRBV19 with TRBJ1-6; 7 positions match TRBD1. Trimming removed 5 bases from V and 8 bases from J; junction bases left unmatched: 12. This CDR3 is built from 16 residues. Germline CDR1 is LNHDA and CDR2 is SQIVND (reference sequence). For the CDR3, the DNA is TGTGCCAGTAGTCCCCTGGACAGGTCGCGATATTCACCCCTCCACTTT. Translating gives CASSPLDRSRYSPLHF.

V gene TRBV29-1 combines with J gene TRBJ1-1, with D uncertain. Trimming left V 7 bases short and J 2 bases short, with 14 bases between. Per the germline V gene, CDR1 is SQVTM and CDR2 is ANQGSEA. This CDR3 comprises 13 residues. DNA for the CDR3: TGCAGCGCAAAACCGGCAGGCAACACTGAAGCTTTCTTT. Translation gives CSAKPAGNTEAFF.

The CDR3 DNA reads as TGTGCCAGCAGTTACTCGATTTCGGGAGGGGAGCTGTTTTTT. Its translation is CASSYSISGGELFF. The chain has TRBV6-5 and TRBJ2-2; D is possibly TRBD2 (5 bases). Deletions cut 0 bases from V and 8 bases from J, with 10 bases between. The CDR3 loop spans 14 amino acids. The germline V gene has CDR1 MNHEY and CDR2 SVGAGI.

This clone was counted once. The rearrangement joins TRBV6-4 to TRBJ2-1; D not certain. The CDR3 runs to 13 residues. Looked up from germline, CDR1 is MRHNA and CDR2 is SNTAGT. The V end lost 5 bases, the J end lost 5 bases, and 10 bases lay between the germline ends. CDR3 in amino acids: CASSPGENNEQFF. CDR3 bases: TGTGCCAGCAGTCCTGGAGAGAACAATGAGCAGTTCTTC.

The chain carries TRBV7-8 and TRBJ2-7, with 11 bases identical to TRBD1. CDR3 length equals 15 residues. V lost 8 bases, J lost 0 bases, and 6 bases stayed unmatched. Germline lookup yields CDR1 SGHVS and CDR2 FQNEAQ. The CDR3 bases are TGTGCCAGCGGAGGAGGGACAGGGGGCTCCTACGAGCAGTACTTC. It specifies CASGGGTGGSYEQYF.

This chain connects TRBV5-1 to TRBJ2-7; tentatively, D is TRBD2 (6 bases). Deletions cut 0 bases from V and 5 bases from J, with 12 bases between. The CDR3 spans 14 residues. Germline values: CDR1 SGHRS, CDR2 YFSETQ. CDR3: CASSLDPGVNEQYF. CDR3 nucleotides: TGCGCCAGCAGCTTGGATCCGGGGGTAAACGAGCAGTACTTC.

The gene calls are TRBV5-4 and TRBJ1-4; 8 bases align to TRBD1. This CDR3 region has 15 residues. Germline CDR1 SGHNT, CDR2 YYREEE (reference sequence). With V trimmed by 4 bases and J by 7 bases, 9 bases remained unmatched. The CDR3: CASSTDRGPFEKLFF. The CDR3 bases are TGTGCCAGCAGCACCGACAGGGGCCCCTTTGAAAAACTGTTTTTT.

The chain is built from TRBV15 and TRBJ1-1; D not resolved. V dropped 0 bases and J dropped 8 bases, with 7 bases sitting between them. Germline loops: CDR1 LNHNV, CDR2 YYDKDF (reference sequence). The length of the CDR3 is 12 residues. CDR3: CATSRDAGEAFF. DNA for the CDR3: TGTGCCACCAGCAGAGATGCAGGAGAAGCTTTCTTT.

This chain uses TRBV28 with TRBJ2-3, with TRBD1 matching over 8 bases. CDR1 is MDHEN and CDR2 is SYDVKM in the germline V gene. This CDR3 has 15 amino acids. V lost 3 bases to trimming and J lost 2 bases; unmatched junction nucleotides: 4. Here the CDR3 DNA reads TGTGCCAGCAGTTTCCGGGACAGGCACACAGATACGCAGTATTTT. It encodes CASSFRDRHTDTQYF. Combining the CDR3 with reference TRBV28 and TRBJ2-3 gives the whole variable domain DVKVTQSSRYLVKRTGEKVFLECVQDMDHENMFWYRQDPGLGLRLIYFSYDVKMKEKGDIPEGYSVSREKKERFSLILESASTNQTSMYLCASSFRDRHTDTQYFGPGTRLTVL.

CDR3 amino acids: CASSYGTSVYNEQFF. CDR3 DNA: TGTGCCAGCAGTTACGGGACTAGCGTCTACAATGAGCAGTTCTTC. The chain joins TRBV6-6 to TRBJ2-1, with TRBD2 matching over 10 bases. The CDR3 loop spans 15 amino acids. Germline trimming cut 2 bases from V and 3 bases from J; bases unmatched to any gene: 1. Germline assignment: CDR1 MNHNY and CDR2 SVGAGI (reference sequence).

The rearrangement links TRBV5-1 to TRBJ2-7; 9 positions agree with TRBD1. CDR3 size: 14 residues. From germline, CDR1 is SGHRS and CDR2 YFSETQ. V dropped 4 bases and J dropped 7; count of bases not matched to a gene: 9. CDR3 sequence: CASSRTGEVGEQYF. The CDR3 region has the DNA TGCGCCAGCAGCCGGACAGGGGAAGTAGGGGAGCAGTACTTC. The full variable domain, in which reference TRBV5-1 and TRBJ2-7 provide the parts outside the CDR3, is KAGVTQTPRYLIKTRGQQVTLSCSPISGHRSVSWYQQTPGQGLQFLFEYFSETQRNKGNFPGRFSGRQFSNSRSEMNVSTLELGDSALYLCASSRTGEVGEQYFGPGTRLTVT.

The chain uses TRBV27 and TRBJ2-7, with D possibly matching TRBD1 (6 bases). The CDR3 runs to 15 residues. V lost 5 bases and J 0 bases, leaving 14 bases between the germline ends. Germline CDR1 MNHEY, CDR2 SMNVEV (reference sequence). The CDR3 is CASSTIQGSSYEQYF. The DNA of the CDR3 is TGTGCCAGCAGTACCATCCAGGGGAGCTCCTACGAGCAGTACTTC.

V is TRBV6-1 and J is TRBJ2-6, with unresolved D. Trimming took off 6 bases at V and 2 bases at J, with 11 bases between the two ends. CDR1 is MNHNS and CDR2 is SASEGT in the germline V gene. The CDR3 is 15 amino acids. CDR3 residues: CASSKDFTGANVLTF. Here the CDR3 DNA reads TGTGCCAGCAGCAAAGACTTCACTGGGGCCAACGTCCTGACTTTC.

The CDR3 protein is CASGPGQAGGGYTF. In DNA, the CDR3 is TGCGCCAGCGGGCCTGGACAGGCGGGAGGTGGCTACACCTTC. The J gene is TRBJ1-2, the V gene TRBV5-1; TRBD1 agrees at 7 bases. V was clipped by 7 bases and J by 7 bases; unmatched bases: 13. Germline lookup yields CDR1 SGHRS and CDR2 YFSETQ. The CDR3 contains 14 residues. Combining the CDR3 with reference TRBV5-1 and TRBJ1-2 gives the whole variable domain KAGVTQTPRYLIKTRGQQVTLSCSPISGHRSVSWYQQTPGQGLQFLFEYFSETQRNKGNFPGRFSGRQFSNSRSEMNVSTLELGDSALYLCASGPGQAGGGYTFGSGTRLTVV.